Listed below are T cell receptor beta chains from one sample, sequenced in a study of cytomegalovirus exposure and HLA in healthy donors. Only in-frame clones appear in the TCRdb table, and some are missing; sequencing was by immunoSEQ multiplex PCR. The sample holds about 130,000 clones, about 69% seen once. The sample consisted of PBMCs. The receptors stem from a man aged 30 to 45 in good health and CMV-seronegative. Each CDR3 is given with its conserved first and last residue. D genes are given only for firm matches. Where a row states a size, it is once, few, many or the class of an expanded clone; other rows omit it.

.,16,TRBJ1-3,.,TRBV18,TGTGCCAGCTCACCACCAGAGGGTCTCTCTGGAAACACCATATATTTT,CASSPPEGLSGNTIYF
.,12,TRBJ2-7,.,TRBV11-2,TGTGCCAGCAGATATCAACAGGGTCTGTTGTACTTC,CASRYQQGLLYF
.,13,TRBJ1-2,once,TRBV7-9,TGTGCCAGCAGCGCGGGCTTGGGGTATGGCTACACCTTC,CASSAGLGYGYTF
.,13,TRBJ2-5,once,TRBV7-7,TGTGCTAGCAGCTTTCGACTGACAGAGACCCAGTACTTC,CASSFRLTETQYF
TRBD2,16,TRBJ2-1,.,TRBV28,TGTGCCAGCAGTTTTCTCGGGACTAGCGGTAACAATGAGCAGTTCTTC,CASSFLGTSGNNEQFF
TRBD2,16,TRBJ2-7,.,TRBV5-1,TGCGCCAGCAGCTTAGGACTAGCGGAGGCCTCCTACGAGCAGTACTTC,CASSLGLAEASYEQYF
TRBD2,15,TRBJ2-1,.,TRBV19,TGTGCCAGTAGTATACAACTAGCGGTTCACAATGAGCAGTTCTTC,CASSIQLAVHNEQFF
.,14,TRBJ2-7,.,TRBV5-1,TGCGCCAGCAGCTCCGGAGCAGCCACGAGCGAGCAGTACTTC,CASSSGAATSEQYF
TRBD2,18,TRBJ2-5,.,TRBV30,TGTGCCTGGACCAAGGGACTAGCGGGAGGGCCTTGGCAAGAGACCCAGTACTTC,CAWTKGLAGGPWQETQYF
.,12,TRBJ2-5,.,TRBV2,TGTGCCAGCAGTGAGTACAGGGAGACCCAGTACTTC,CASSEYRETQYF
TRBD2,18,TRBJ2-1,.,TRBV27,TGTGCCAGCAGCCCGGGACAGGGGACTAGCGGGAGTTCGATTGAGCAGTTCTTC,CASSPGQGTSGSSIEQFF
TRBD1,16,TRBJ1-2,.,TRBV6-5,TGTGCCAGCAGTTACTCTGCCCAGGGGGAGATCTATGGCTACACCTTC,CASSYSAQGEIYGYTF
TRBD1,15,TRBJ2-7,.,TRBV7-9,TGTGCCAGCAGCTCTAGACAGGGGGGCTCCTACGAGCAGTACTTC,CASSSRQGGSYEQYF
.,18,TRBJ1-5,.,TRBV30,TGTGCCTGGAGTGTTTTCGACCCACCCGGGGGGAGCAATCAGCCCCAGCATTTT,CAWSVFDPPGGSNQPQHF
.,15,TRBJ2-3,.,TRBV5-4,TGTGCCAGCAGCCCGGGACTGCAAGTCCCAGATACGCAGTATTTT,CASSPGLQVPDTQYF
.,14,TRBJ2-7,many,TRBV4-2,TGTGCCAGCAGCCAACCGGGTAGTCCGGACGAGCAGTACTTC,CASSQPGSPDEQYF
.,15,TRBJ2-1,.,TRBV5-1,TGCGCCAGCAGCTCCGCCTACTCTACAGCCAATGAGCAGTTCTTC,CASSSAYSTANEQFF
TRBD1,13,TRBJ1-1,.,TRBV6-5,TGTGCCAGCCGGGACAGGGGAACGACTGAAGCTTTCTTT,CASRDRGTTEAFF
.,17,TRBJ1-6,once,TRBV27,TGTGCCAGCAGTTTAAGACCAGGGCGCTCCTATAATTCACCCCTCCACTTT,CASSLRPGRSYNSPLHF
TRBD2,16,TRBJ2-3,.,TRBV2,TGTGCCAGCAGCCCCGGGACTAGCGGGGTGACAGATACGCAGTATTTT,CASSPGTSGVTDTQYF
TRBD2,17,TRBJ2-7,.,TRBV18,TGTGCCAGCTCACAGACTAGCGGGGGGGCCGCTCGGGACGAGCAGTACTTC,CASSQTSGGAARDEQYF
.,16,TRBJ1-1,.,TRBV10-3,TGTGCCATCAGTGTGACCCCGAGGGTCATGAACACTGAAGCTTTCTTT,CAISVTPRVMNTEAFF
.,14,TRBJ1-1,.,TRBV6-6,TGTGCCAGCAGTACCGGGACAACGAACACTGAAGCTTTCTTT,CASSTGTTNTEAFF
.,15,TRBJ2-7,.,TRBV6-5,TGTGCCAGCACCGATAGACGGGGAAGCTCCTACGAGCAGTACTTC,CASTDRRGSSYEQYF
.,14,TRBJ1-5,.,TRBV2,TGTGCCAGCACGATGCAGGGCGGTAATCAGCCCCAGCATTTT,CASTMQGGNQPQHF
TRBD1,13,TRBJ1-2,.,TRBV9,TGTGCCAGCAGGAAACAGGGGGCTCATGGCTACACCTTC,CASRKQGAHGYTF
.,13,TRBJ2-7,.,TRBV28,TGTGCCAGCAGGCAACCACCTACCTACGAGCAGTACTTC,CASRQPPTYEQYF
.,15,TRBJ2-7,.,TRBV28,TGTGCCAGCAGTTCACCGACGGGGGTTGAGTACGAGCAGTACTTC,CASSSPTGVEYEQYF
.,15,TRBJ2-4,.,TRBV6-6,TGTGCCAGCAGTAAGCAGGGCCTAGCCAAAAACATTCAGTACTTC,CASSKQGLAKNIQYF
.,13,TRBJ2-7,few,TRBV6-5,TGTGCCAGCAGTTACGGTCTCGACTACGAGCAGTACTTC,CASSYGLDYEQYF
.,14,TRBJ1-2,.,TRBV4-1,TGCGCCAGCAGCCAAATTACAGGGAGCCTTGGCTACACCTTC,CASSQITGSLGYTF
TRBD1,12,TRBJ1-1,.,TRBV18,TGTGCCAGCTCCCCGGACAGGTTGGAAGCTTTCTTT,CASSPDRLEAFF
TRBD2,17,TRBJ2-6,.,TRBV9,TGTGCCAGCAGCTCGGGACTAGCGGGAGCTGGGGCCAACGTCCTGACTTTC,CASSSGLAGAGANVLTF
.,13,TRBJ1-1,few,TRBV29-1,TGCAGCGTTCGGGGACTGGGTGTCACTGAAGCTTTCTTT,CSVRGLGVTEAFF
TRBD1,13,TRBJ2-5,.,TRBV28,TGTGCCAGCGGACGACAGGGGAGGGAGACCCAGTACTTC,CASGRQGRETQYF
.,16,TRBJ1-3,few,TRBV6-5,TGTGCCAGCAGTTACTCGCTAGGGGTCTCTGGAAACACCATATATTTT,CASSYSLGVSGNTIYF
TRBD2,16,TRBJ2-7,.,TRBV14,TGTGCCAGCAGCCAAGTAGTATTAACCAGCGGGGGGAAACAGTACTTC,CASSQVVLTSGGKQYF
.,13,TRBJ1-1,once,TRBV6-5,TGTGCCAGCAGGCGATTGATGAACACTGAAGCTTTCTTT,CASRRLMNTEAFF
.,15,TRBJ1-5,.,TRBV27,TGTGCCAGCAGCCTTACGACGGAAGGGGCTCGGCCCCAGCATTTT,CASSLTTEGARPQHF
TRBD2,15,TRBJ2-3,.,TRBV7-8,TGTGCCAGCAGCCCACCGGGACTAGCGATAGATACGCAGTATTTT,CASSPPGLAIDTQYF
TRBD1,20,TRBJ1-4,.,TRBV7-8,TGTGCCAGCAGCTTCTATTCGGGGAGGACAGGTGAAGGCATTAATGAAAAACTGTTTTTT,CASSFYSGRTGEGINEKLFF
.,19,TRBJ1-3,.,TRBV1,TGCACCAGCAGCCAAGACTTGGGGGACTGCCCGTTCTCTGGAAACACCATATATTTT,CTSSQDLGDCPFSGNTIYF
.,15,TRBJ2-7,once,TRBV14,TGTGCCAGCAGCCTGCTAGGGGAGGGGGCCTACGAGCAGTACTTC,CASSLLGEGAYEQYF
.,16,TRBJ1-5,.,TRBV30,TGTGCCTGGAGCGATAAACAGGGCCGCGGCAATCAGCCCCAGCATTTT,CAWSDKQGRGNQPQHF
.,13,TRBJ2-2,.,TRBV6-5,TGTGCCAGCAGTTACCAGGACACCGGGGAGCTGTTTTTT,CASSYQDTGELFF
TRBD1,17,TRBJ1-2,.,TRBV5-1,TGCGCCAGCAGCCTTAACAGGGGGCCCCTCATAGACTATGGCTACACCTTC,CASSLNRGPLIDYGYTF
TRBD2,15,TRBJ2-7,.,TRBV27,TGTGCCAGCAGAAGGGGACTAGCGGGTGTCGGCGAGCAGTACTTC,CASRRGLAGVGEQYF
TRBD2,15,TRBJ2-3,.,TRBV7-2,TGTGCCAGCAGCTCGGGACTACTAACCACAGATACGCAGTATTTT,CASSSGLLTTDTQYF
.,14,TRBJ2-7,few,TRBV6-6,TGTGCCAGCAGTAACAGCGGTACCCCTTACGAGCAGTACTTC,CASSNSGTPYEQYF